These 8 T cell receptor beta chains share one sample of origin, sequenced in a study of T cell repertoires in cytomegalovirus infection (dated by TCRdb to the late 2010s). This sample was sequenced with an Illumina HiSeq 1500. Through fastp at Q25 and MiXCR, TCRdb rebuilt clones from the public reads, retaining in-frame beta chains. Identical CDR3 proteins give one entry, which carries the most common genes and DNA. The sample records 600,000 to 800,000 distinct CDR3 sequences, 20% to 25% of which are singletons. The ten largest clonotypes hold roughly 8% of the sample. The specimen sequenced was CD8+ T cells from PBMCs. These receptors originate from a human donor in good health (CMV status not recorded). Some clones in this sample may be carry-over from other donors' samples.

A remark on this clonotype: A much larger clone is a single base away; this may be a read error. The chain employs TRBV5-4 and TRBJ2-5; 8 bases fit TRBD2. The CDR3 spans 14 residues. Germline V gives CDR1 SGHNT, CDR2 YYREEE (reference sequence). CDR3 in DNA: TGTGTCAGCACCATGCGGGGGGATCAAGAGACCCAGTACTTC. This codes for CVSTMRGDQETQYF.

This clonotype was detected only a few times. The V call is TRBV4-1, the J call TRBJ2-1, with D perhaps matching TRBD1 (6 bases). The CDR3 length is 17 residues. The V end lost 2 bases, the J end lost 6 bases, and 20 bases lay between the germline ends. Germline V CDR1 and CDR2: MGHRA, YSYEKL. The CDR3 loop reads CASSQSPGQGPVNEQFF. In DNA form, the CDR3 reads TGCGCCAGCAGCCAAAGCCCTGGGCAGGGGCCGGTCAATGAGCAGTTCTTC.

CDR3 protein: CARQAANYGYTF. The DNA of the CDR3 is TGTGCCAGACAGGCGGCTAACTATGGCTACACCTTC. The chain has TRBV2 and TRBJ1-2, with D maybe TRBD1 (5 bases). Per germline, CDR1 SNHLY and CDR2 FYNNEI. This CDR3 has 12 amino acids. The V end lost 9 bases, the J end lost 0 bases, and 8 bases lay between the germline ends.

As for this clonotype: At one of its ends the junction is not consistent with the germline gene, which may arise from a read error. J is TRBJ1-1 and V is TRBV14; D remains ambiguous. Germline loops: CDR1 SGHDN, CDR2 FVKESK. The CDR3 spans 13 residues. As DNA, the CDR3 is TGTGCCAACAGCCTCGGACTGGTTCCTGAAGCTCTCTTT. It codes for CANSLGLVPEALF.

Concerning this clonotype: One junction end disagrees with the germline gene, perhaps due to a read error. The J gene is TRBJ2-7, the V gene TRBV4-2, with 9 bases aligning to TRBD2. The CDR3 loop spans 17 amino acids. Germline assignment: CDR1 LGHNA and CDR2 YNFKEQ. The CDR3 region has the DNA TGTGCCAGCAACCAAGAAGGAGCACTAGCGGGCATCTACGAGCAGTACTTC. Translating gives CASNQEGALAGIYEQYF.

This clonotype was counted only a few times. The chain recombines TRBV6-2 or TRBV6-3 with TRBJ2-7, with D possibly being TRBD1 (6 bases). The CDR3 spans 15 residues. Germline CDR1 reads MNHEY; CDR2 reads SVGEGT. The V gene lost 2 bases and the J gene lost 0 bases, with 11 bases spanning the gap. In DNA, the CDR3 is TGTGCCAGCAGTTACCCTCAGGGGCACTCCTACGAGCAGTACTTC. Translated: CASSYPQGHSYEQYF.

The chain is built from TRBV12-3 or TRBV12-4 and TRBJ2-5; tentatively, D is TRBD2 (5 bases). CDR3 length: 14 amino acids. Trimming left V 6 bases short and J 1 base short, with 12 bases between. Here the CDR3 DNA reads TGTGCCAGCAGCCCAGACGGAGGCCAAGAGACCCAGTACTTC. Its protein product is CASSPDGGQETQYF.

A remark on this clonotype: A much larger clone lies a single base off, so this may be a read error. The rearrangement uses TRBV15 and TRBJ1-1; 7 nucleotides line up with TRBD1. The CDR3 extends over 17 amino acids. Germline loops: CDR1 LNHNV, CDR2 YYDKDF (reference sequence). CDR3 sequence: CVTEDRETVVKNTEAFF. The CDR3 DNA is TGTGTCACCGAAGACAGGGAAACGGTCGTTAAGAACACTGAAGCTTTCTTT.